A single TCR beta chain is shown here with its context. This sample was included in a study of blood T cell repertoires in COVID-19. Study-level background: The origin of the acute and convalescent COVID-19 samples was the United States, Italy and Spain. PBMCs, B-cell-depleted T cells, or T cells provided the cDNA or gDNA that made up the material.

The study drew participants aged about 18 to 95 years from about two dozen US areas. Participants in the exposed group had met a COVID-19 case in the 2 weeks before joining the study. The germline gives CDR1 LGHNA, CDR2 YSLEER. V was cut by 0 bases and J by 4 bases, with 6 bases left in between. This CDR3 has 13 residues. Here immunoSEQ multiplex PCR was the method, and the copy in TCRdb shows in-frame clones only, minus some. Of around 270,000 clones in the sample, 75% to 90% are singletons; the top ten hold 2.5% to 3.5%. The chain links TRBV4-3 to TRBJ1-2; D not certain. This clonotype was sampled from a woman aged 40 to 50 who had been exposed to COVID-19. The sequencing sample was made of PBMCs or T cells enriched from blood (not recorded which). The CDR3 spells CASSQDRIYGYTF. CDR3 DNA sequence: TGCGCCAGCAGCCAAGACAGGATCTATGGCTACACCTTC.